This TCR beta chain is from a study of cytomegalovirus exposure and HLA in healthy donors. About the study: Prior work identified 100 million to 130 million unique TCR beta sequences in about 179 million T cells.

Vbeta (60) and Jbeta (13) primers were used in the PCR. Only in-frame clones appear in the TCRdb table, and some are missing; sequencing was by immunoSEQ multiplex PCR. The sample carries some 200,000 clones, 75% to 85% recorded once. The V gene lost 7 bases and the J gene lost 7 bases, with 23 bases spanning the gap. The CDR3 consists of 16 residues. The V gene's germline CDR1 is SGHAT and CDR2 FQNNGV. Study-wide results and limits: A link between a missense DCLRE1C variant and TCR beta V- and J-gene trimming emerged from a later analysis. The authors considered a cluster of highly shared sequence variants likely to be a sequencing artifact.

As concerns this clone: Its antigen is unidentified.

The sample comprised PBMCs. The V call is TRBV11-2, the J call TRBJ1-5; D may be TRBD1 (5 bases). The TCR sequence derives from a male donor in good health and CMV-seropositive. The CDR3 sequence is CASTLTDGGAGQPQHF. Written as DNA, the CDR3 is TGTGCCAGCACCCTGACTGACGGCGGGGCGGGGCAGCCCCAGCATTTT.